A single sample is the source of the 10 T cell receptor beta chains below, sequenced in a study of T cell responses to AZD1222 COVID-19 vaccine. Data came from immunoSEQ multiplex PCR; TCRdb stores just in-frame clones and leaves some out. The table includes roughly 100,000 clones, around 90% detected once. Sequencing used peripheral blood, obtained on day 0 of AZD1222 vaccination. The receptors derive from an adult in good health.

The V gene is TRBV27, the J gene TRBJ2-7, with TRBD2 as a possible D gene (6 bases). Trimming took off 4 bases at V and 3 bases at J, with 16 bases between the two ends. From germline, CDR1 is MNHEY and CDR2 SMNVEV (reference sequence). The CDR3 has 15 residues. CDR3 sequence: CASSSSTGEDYEQYF. The CDR3 nucleotides read TGTGCCAGCAGTTCCTCTACCGGGGAGGACTACGAGCAGTACTTC.

The chain combines TRBV7-9 with TRBJ1-6; 7 positions match TRBD1. The CDR3 loop spans 15 amino acids. Trimming removed 5 bases from V and 9 bases from J; junction bases left unmatched: 10. Germline CDR1 SEHNR, CDR2 FQNEAQ (reference sequence). This CDR3 is CASSPGGTESSPLHF. CDR3 coding DNA: TGTGCCAGCAGCCCGGGGGGGACAGAATCTTCACCCCTCCACTTT.

The rearrangement uses TRBV6-1 and TRBJ1-5; no reliable D call. V lost 2 bases, J lost 0 bases, and 5 bases lay in between. The CDR3 is made up of 14 amino acids. Germline CDR1 and CDR2: MNHNS and SASEGT. The CDR3 region is CASSEQNSNQPQHF. As DNA, the CDR3 is TGTGCCAGCAGTGAACAGAATAGCAATCAGCCCCAGCATTTT.

The chain has TRBV6-2 or TRBV6-3 and TRBJ1-5; D gene uncertain. This CDR3 is built from 13 residues. Per germline, CDR1 MNHEY and CDR2 SVGEGT. Trimming pared 4 bases from V and 7 bases from J, leaving 11 bases between. CDR3 amino acids: CASSSAGGQPQHF. CDR3 in DNA: TGTGCCAGCAGTTCCGCCGGTGGGCAGCCCCAGCATTTT.

The chain has TRBV7-3 and TRBJ2-1; D is uncertain. V shed 5 bases and J shed 2 bases, with 7 bases lying between them. This CDR3 is built from 13 residues. The germline gives CDR1 SGHTA, CDR2 FQGTGA. The CDR3 DNA reads as TGTGCCAGCAGCCTTGACGCCTACAATGAGCAGTTCTTC. Its protein is CASSLDAYNEQFF.

The rearrangement uses TRBV4-2 and TRBJ2-2; 13 nucleotides agree with TRBD2. J was trimmed by 2 bases and V by 4 bases; bases with no gene match: 7. The germline CDR1 and CDR2 sequences are LGHNA and YNFKEQ. The CDR3 is 18 amino acids. The CDR3 DNA reads TGTGCCAGCAGCCGTACCGGGACTAGCGGGGATAACACCGGGGAGCTGTTTTTT. It translates to CASSRTGTSGDNTGELFF.

The genes are TRBV2 and TRBJ1-2; 8 bases are a match to TRBD1. The germline CDR1 and CDR2 sequences are SNHLY and FYNNEI. V lost 0 bases, J lost 8 bases, and 11 bases stayed unmatched. The length of the CDR3 is 16 residues. This chain's CDR3 is CASSEALGQGARGYTF. DNA for the CDR3: TGTGCCAGCAGTGAAGCGCTCGGGCAGGGGGCAAGAGGCTACACCTTC. Full variable domain (remainder filled in from reference TRBV2 and TRBJ1-2): EPEVTQTPSHQVTQMGQEVILRCVPISNHLYFYWYRQILGQKVEFLVSFYNNEISEKSEIFDDQFSVERPDGSNFTLKIRSTKLEDSAMYFCASSEALGQGARGYTFGSGTRLTVV.

This chain links TRBV9 with TRBJ2-7, with TRBD2 matching over 10 bases. V lost 3 bases to trimming and J lost 4 bases; unmatched junction nucleotides: 7. The length of the CDR3 is 15 residues. Germline V CDR1 and CDR2: SGDLS, YYNGEE. This chain's CDR3 is CASSGSAGGQYEQYF. The CDR3 DNA reads as TGTGCCAGCAGCGGCTCAGCGGGGGGGCAATACGAGCAGTACTTC.

The rearrangement joins TRBV11-3 to TRBJ2-1; TRBD2 matches 13 bases. In germline, CDR1 is SGHNT, CDR2 YENEEA. V dropped 5 bases and J dropped 9; count of bases not matched to a gene: 7. The CDR3 is made up of 15 amino acids. The CDR3 DNA reads TGTGCCAGCAGCCCCGGACTAGCGGGGGTGGTTGAGCAGTTCTTC. Protein: CASSPGLAGVVEQFF. Full variable domain (remainder filled in from reference TRBV11-3 and TRBJ2-1): EAGVVQSPRYKIIEKKQPVAFWCNPISGHNTLYWYLQNLGQGPELLIRYENEEAVDDSQLPKDRFSAERLKGVDSTLKIQPAELGDSAVYLCASSPGLAGVVEQFFGPGTRLTVL.

This clone has only one observation. The J gene is TRBJ2-7, the V gene TRBV4-2; possible D gene TRBD1, 6 bases. Trimming took off 0 bases at V and 0 bases at J, with 12 bases between the two ends. CDR3 size: 16 residues. Looked up from germline, CDR1 is LGHNA and CDR2 is YNFKEQ. CDR3 nucleotide sequence: TGTGCCAGCAGCCAAGAATGGGGGCAGAGCTCCTACGAGCAGTACTTC. It yields the protein CASSQEWGQSSYEQYF.